This is a list of T cell receptor beta chains from one sample in a study of T cell changes during pregnancy in multiple sclerosis. The data were produced by immunoSEQ multiplex PCR, yet TCRdb's version contains in-frame clones alone and is incomplete. The profile shows more than 60,000 clones, 91% of them singletons. This material consisted of peripheral blood, taken in the second trimester of pregnancy. All receptors come from a female donor with multiple sclerosis, enrolled in a pregnancy study. Both conserved end residues are part of each CDR3. The order of the fields is D gene, V gene, J gene, clone size, CDR3 DNA, CDR3 protein. The D gene is left open where the match is weak. Expanded clones are given a class, and other clones once, few, many or no size at all.

d_call: TRBD2
v_call: TRBV10-1
j_call: TRBJ2-7
clone_size: NA
cdr3_nt: TGCGCCAGCAGTGAGTCCCAAGCGGGAGTCTCGGGCGAGCAGTACTTC
cdr3_aa: CASSESQAGVSGEQYF

d_call: NA
v_call: TRBV7-8
j_call: TRBJ1-5
clone_size: NA
cdr3_nt: TGTGCCAGCACCCTCAGTCGAGGGAGCAATCAGCCCCAGCATTTT
cdr3_aa: CASTLSRGSNQPQHF

d_call: NA
v_call: TRBV27
j_call: TRBJ2-7
clone_size: NA
cdr3_nt: TGTGCCAGCAGTTGGGACTTAGCACTAGGGTTAGACGAGCAGTACTTC
cdr3_aa: CASSWDLALGLDEQYF

d_call: TRBD1
v_call: TRBV18
j_call: TRBJ1-4
clone_size: NA
cdr3_nt: TGTGCCAGCTCACATGGGGGACAGGGCACAACTAATGAAAAACTGTTTTTT
cdr3_aa: CASSHGGQGTTNEKLFF

d_call: NA
v_call: TRBV7-3
j_call: TRBJ2-1
clone_size: NA
cdr3_nt: TGTGCCAGCAGCTTAAACCCAGGGGCGGAAATAGTCTTC
cdr3_aa: CASSLNPGAEIVF

d_call: NA
v_call: TRBV6-5
j_call: TRBJ1-3
clone_size: NA
cdr3_nt: TGTGCCAGCAGTTTGACAGTGGGTGGAAACACCATATATTTT
cdr3_aa: CASSLTVGGNTIYF

d_call: TRBD2
v_call: TRBV12-5
j_call: TRBJ2-7
clone_size: NA
cdr3_nt: TGTGCTAGTGGTCCCCCAGCGGGGACCTACGAGCAGTACTTC
cdr3_aa: CASGPPAGTYEQYF

d_call: NA
v_call: TRBV29-1
j_call: TRBJ2-7
clone_size: NA
cdr3_nt: TGCAGCGTTGAAGCGGAAGCAGGTTACGAGCAGTACTTC
cdr3_aa: CSVEAEAGYEQYF

d_call: NA
v_call: TRBV28
j_call: TRBJ2-1
clone_size: once
cdr3_nt: TGTGCCAGCACAGGGGAGAGCAGGTACAATGAGCAGTTCTTC
cdr3_aa: CASTGESRYNEQFF

d_call: TRBD2
v_call: TRBV7-6
j_call: TRBJ2-1
clone_size: NA
cdr3_nt: TGTGCCAGCAGCCCCCTAGCGGGAGGCTCCTACAATGAGCAGTTCTTC
cdr3_aa: CASSPLAGGSYNEQFF

d_call: TRBD1
v_call: TRBV5-1
j_call: TRBJ2-5
clone_size: NA
cdr3_nt: TGCGCCAGCAGCTTGGCCAGGGGGGAGACCCAGTACTTC
cdr3_aa: CASSLARGETQYF

d_call: NA
v_call: TRBV6-1
j_call: TRBJ1-5
clone_size: NA
cdr3_nt: TGTGCCAGCAGACTCTATAGACAGGACGCAAGGCCCCAGCATTTT
cdr3_aa: CASRLYRQDARPQHF

d_call: NA
v_call: TRBV4-3
j_call: TRBJ1-1
clone_size: NA
cdr3_nt: TGCGCCGGCAGCCAAGACCGGGGTCGTGTCACTGAAGCTTTCTTT
cdr3_aa: CAGSQDRGRVTEAFF

d_call: NA
v_call: TRBV6-4
j_call: TRBJ2-3
clone_size: NA
cdr3_nt: TGTGCCAGCAGTGAGGAGACGCGGGGGCGCGCGCAGTATTTT
cdr3_aa: CASSEETRGRAQYF

d_call: NA
v_call: TRBV19
j_call: TRBJ2-1
clone_size: once
cdr3_nt: TGTGCCAGTAACGACTACAAACTGCCTAGGAATGAGCAGTTCTTC
cdr3_aa: CASNDYKLPRNEQFF

d_call: TRBD2
v_call: TRBV13
j_call: TRBJ2-5
clone_size: NA
cdr3_nt: TGTGCCAGCGCACGGGGAGGGACCCAAGAGACCCAGTACTTC
cdr3_aa: CASARGGTQETQYF

d_call: TRBD2
v_call: TRBV30
j_call: TRBJ2-1
clone_size: NA
cdr3_nt: TGTGCCTGGGATCACGGGACTAGCTCCTACAATGAGCAGTTCTTC
cdr3_aa: CAWDHGTSSYNEQFF

d_call: NA
v_call: TRBV25-1
j_call: TRBJ2-1
clone_size: NA
cdr3_nt: TGTGCCAGCACCGAAGGGGGGGGCATCTACAATGAGCAGTTCTTC
cdr3_aa: CASTEGGGIYNEQFF

d_call: NA
v_call: TRBV2
j_call: TRBJ2-4
clone_size: NA
cdr3_nt: TGTGCCAGCAGTGAAGTTCCCCCCGGTGCCGTCTTAGCCAAAAACATTCAGTACTTC
cdr3_aa: CASSEVPPGAVLAKNIQYF

d_call: NA
v_call: TRBV30
j_call: TRBJ2-7
clone_size: NA
cdr3_nt: TGTGCCTGGAGTAGAATGCGGGCGGGCGAGCAGTACTTC
cdr3_aa: CAWSRMRAGEQYF

d_call: NA
v_call: TRBV5-1
j_call: TRBJ2-1
clone_size: NA
cdr3_nt: TGCGCCAGCGGGAGTCAACTCCCCACCTACAATGAGCAGTTCTTC
cdr3_aa: CASGSQLPTYNEQFF

d_call: NA
v_call: TRBV6-5
j_call: TRBJ2-3
clone_size: medium-sized
cdr3_nt: TGTGCCAGCAGGCGAGACAGGGACTTAACAGATACGCAGTATTTT
cdr3_aa: CASRRDRDLTDTQYF

d_call: NA
v_call: TRBV19
j_call: TRBJ1-2
clone_size: NA
cdr3_nt: TGTGCCAGTAGTATCTCAGGGCTGAGCGGCTACACCTTC
cdr3_aa: CASSISGLSGYTF

d_call: NA
v_call: TRBV14
j_call: TRBJ2-2
clone_size: NA
cdr3_nt: TGTGCCAGCAGCCAAGATAATCAGGGTCCGAACACCGGGGAGCTGTTTTTT
cdr3_aa: CASSQDNQGPNTGELFF

d_call: NA
v_call: TRBV5-1
j_call: TRBJ1-2
clone_size: once
cdr3_nt: TGCGCCAGCAGCTCGGATGACACCCTCTATGGCTACACCTTC
cdr3_aa: CASSSDDTLYGYTF

d_call: TRBD2
v_call: TRBV5-4
j_call: TRBJ2-1
clone_size: NA
cdr3_nt: TGTGCCAGCACTCTTAGCGGGAGGAGGGGAAATGAGCAGTTCTTC
cdr3_aa: CASTLSGRRGNEQFF

d_call: TRBD1
v_call: TRBV4-2
j_call: TRBJ1-2
clone_size: NA
cdr3_nt: TGTGCCAGCAGCCCCCGGGACAGGGGCTATGGCTACACCTTC
cdr3_aa: CASSPRDRGYGYTF

d_call: TRBD1
v_call: TRBV7-3
j_call: TRBJ2-3
clone_size: NA
cdr3_nt: TGTGCCAGCAGCTCAGGCTCCGGGACAGGGTCGGCAGATACGCAGTATTTT
cdr3_aa: CASSSGSGTGSADTQYF

d_call: NA
v_call: TRBV9
j_call: TRBJ2-2
clone_size: NA
cdr3_nt: TGTGCCAGCAGCGTAGACCACCCTGGACTAGCAGGGGGATCGAACACCGGGGAGCTGTTTTTT
cdr3_aa: CASSVDHPGLAGGSNTGELFF

d_call: TRBD2
v_call: TRBV7-2
j_call: TRBJ2-1
clone_size: NA
cdr3_nt: TGTGCCAGCAGCTTAGGGCTAGCGGGGGGCCGATTGGAGCAGTTCTTC
cdr3_aa: CASSLGLAGGRLEQFF

d_call: NA
v_call: TRBV18
j_call: TRBJ2-1
clone_size: once
cdr3_nt: TGTGCCAGCTCACCAACAGGCCAGGCCCACTCCTACAATGAGCAGTTCTTC
cdr3_aa: CASSPTGQAHSYNEQFF

d_call: TRBD1
v_call: TRBV19
j_call: TRBJ1-1
clone_size: NA
cdr3_nt: TGTGCCAGTAGTAGGATCTCTTTCTTCAGACAGGGGAACACTGAAGCTTTCTTT
cdr3_aa: CASSRISFFRQGNTEAFF

d_call: NA
v_call: TRBV28
j_call: TRBJ2-1
clone_size: few
cdr3_nt: TGTGCCAGCAGTTCCCCCCCCAGGGTCGTGGATGAGCAGTTCTTC
cdr3_aa: CASSSPPRVVDEQFF

d_call: NA
v_call: TRBV14
j_call: TRBJ2-2
clone_size: once
cdr3_nt: TGTGCCAGCAGCCAAGAACTCGTGGCAGGGGCGTACACCGGGGAGCTGTTTTTT
cdr3_aa: CASSQELVAGAYTGELFF

d_call: NA
v_call: TRBV9
j_call: TRBJ2-7
clone_size: NA
cdr3_nt: TGTGCCAGCAGCGTAGATAGTACAGGCCAAAACTACGAGCAGTACTTC
cdr3_aa: CASSVDSTGQNYEQYF

d_call: NA
v_call: TRBV7-2
j_call: TRBJ2-5
clone_size: NA
cdr3_nt: TGTGCCAGCAGCACTCGAGAGACCCAGTACTTC
cdr3_aa: CASSTRETQYF

d_call: NA
v_call: TRBV7-9
j_call: TRBJ2-5
clone_size: NA
cdr3_nt: TGTGCCAGCAGCCTGCAAGAGACCCAGTACTTC
cdr3_aa: CASSLQETQYF

d_call: TRBD2
v_call: TRBV19
j_call: TRBJ2-5
clone_size: NA
cdr3_nt: TGTGCCAGTAGTAGAAGACTAGCGGGGGGCCAAGAGACCCAGTACTTC
cdr3_aa: CASSRRLAGGQETQYF

d_call: NA
v_call: TRBV27
j_call: TRBJ2-7
clone_size: NA
cdr3_nt: TGTGCCAGCAGTTTATACGGGAGTCGGTCCTACGAGCAGTACTTC
cdr3_aa: CASSLYGSRSYEQYF

d_call: NA
v_call: TRBV28
j_call: TRBJ2-7
clone_size: once
cdr3_nt: TGTGCCAGCAGTTTAATAGGGGGACGCAACGAGCAGTACTTC
cdr3_aa: CASSLIGGRNEQYF

d_call: NA
v_call: TRBV5-1
j_call: TRBJ1-5
clone_size: NA
cdr3_nt: TGCGCCAGCAGCTTGGCCGAGACTGGTGACAATCAGCCCCAGCATTTT
cdr3_aa: CASSLAETGDNQPQHF

d_call: TRBD2
v_call: TRBV4-3
j_call: TRBJ2-1
clone_size: NA
cdr3_nt: TGCGCCAGCAGCCTCCAACCTAGCGGGATCTACAATGAGCAGTTCTTC
cdr3_aa: CASSLQPSGIYNEQFF

d_call: TRBD1
v_call: TRBV7-6
j_call: TRBJ2-2
clone_size: once
cdr3_nt: TGTGCCAGCAGCCAACAGGGGGCGAGCACCGGGGAGCTGTTTTTT
cdr3_aa: CASSQQGASTGELFF

d_call: NA
v_call: TRBV7-9
j_call: TRBJ2-1
clone_size: NA
cdr3_nt: TGTGCCAGCAGCCAGAAACGACAGAGCTACAATGAGCAGTTCTTC
cdr3_aa: CASSQKRQSYNEQFF

d_call: NA
v_call: TRBV21-1
j_call: TRBJ2-7
clone_size: NA
cdr3_nt: TGTGCCAGCAGCCTGGGAGGGGGGTCCGAGCAGTACTTC
cdr3_aa: CASSLGGGSEQYF

d_call: NA
v_call: TRBV7-2
j_call: TRBJ2-3
clone_size: NA
cdr3_nt: TGTGCCAGCAGCACTCTGGATACGCAGTATTTT
cdr3_aa: CASSTLDTQYF

d_call: TRBD2
v_call: TRBV30
j_call: TRBJ2-1
clone_size: once
cdr3_nt: TGTGCCTGGAGTTCACTAGCGGGATTCCGGGGGGAGCAGTTCTTC
cdr3_aa: CAWSSLAGFRGEQFF

d_call: NA
v_call: TRBV19
j_call: TRBJ2-7
clone_size: few
cdr3_nt: TGTGCCAGTAGTATTGACGGGACATACTACGAGCAGTACTTC
cdr3_aa: CASSIDGTYYEQYF

d_call: NA
v_call: TRBV6-5
j_call: TRBJ1-3
clone_size: NA
cdr3_nt: TGTGCCAGCAGCTTACAGGGAACCCTCGGAAACACCATATATTTT
cdr3_aa: CASSLQGTLGNTIYF

d_call: NA
v_call: TRBV19
j_call: TRBJ1-3
clone_size: NA
cdr3_nt: TGTGCCAGCGGGGACATCGACACCATATATTTT
cdr3_aa: CASGDIDTIYF

d_call: NA
v_call: TRBV5-1
j_call: TRBJ2-2
clone_size: NA
cdr3_nt: TGCGCCAGCAGCTTGGTCCTTAGAGGCAGAAACACCGGGGAGCTGTTTTTT
cdr3_aa: CASSLVLRGRNTGELFF

d_call: NA
v_call: TRBV2
j_call: TRBJ2-7
clone_size: NA
cdr3_nt: TGTGCCAGCAGTGAGGAAGGGAGGAACGAGCAGTACTTC
cdr3_aa: CASSEEGRNEQYF

d_call: NA
v_call: TRBV30
j_call: TRBJ1-4
clone_size: NA
cdr3_nt: TGTGCCTGGAGTGTGGACATCGATGAAAAACTGTTTTTT
cdr3_aa: CAWSVDIDEKLFF

d_call: TRBD1
v_call: TRBV6-4
j_call: TRBJ1-4
clone_size: NA
cdr3_nt: TGTGCCAGCAGTGACTCACAGGGGGAGAATGAAAAACTGTTTTTT
cdr3_aa: CASSDSQGENEKLFF

d_call: NA
v_call: TRBV7-8
j_call: TRBJ2-2
clone_size: NA
cdr3_nt: TGTGCCAGCAAAAGACTGGAGAACACCGGGGAGCTGTTTTTT
cdr3_aa: CASKRLENTGELFF